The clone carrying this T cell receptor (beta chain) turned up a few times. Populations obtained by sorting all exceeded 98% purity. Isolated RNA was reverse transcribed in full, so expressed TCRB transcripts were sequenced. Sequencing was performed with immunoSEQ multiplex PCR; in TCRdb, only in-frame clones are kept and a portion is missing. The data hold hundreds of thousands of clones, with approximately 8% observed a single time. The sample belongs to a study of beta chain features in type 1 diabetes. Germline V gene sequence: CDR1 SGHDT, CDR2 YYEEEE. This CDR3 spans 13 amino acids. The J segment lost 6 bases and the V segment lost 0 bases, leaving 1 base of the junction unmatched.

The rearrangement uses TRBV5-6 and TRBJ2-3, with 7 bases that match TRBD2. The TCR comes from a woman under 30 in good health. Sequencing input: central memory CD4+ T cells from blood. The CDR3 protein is CASSLASGDTQYF. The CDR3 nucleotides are TGTGCCAGCAGCTTGGCTAGCGGTGATACGCAGTATTTT.